The 17 T cell receptor beta chains reported below all come from one sample, sequenced in a study of glioma-infiltrating T cells. TCR alpha and beta CDR3 regions were amplified from RNA using iRepertoire nested multiplex PCR. TCRdb used MiXCR to reprocess the multiplex PCR reads, holding one entry per CDR3 protein. Among approximately 120,000 distinct CDR3 sequences listed, 23% were seen once. Sample: glioma tissue, nonneoplastic brain tissue, or PBMCs (not recorded which). These receptor sequences come from a human donor with low-grade glioma or glioblastoma, undergoing nonglioma brain surgery, or in good health (not recorded which).

This clonotype was seen at least ten times. V is TRBV2 and J is TRBJ2-3, with 7 bases identical to TRBD2. This CDR3 spans 15 amino acids. The V segment lost 4 bases and the J segment 2 bases; nucleotides outside the gene matches: 6. From germline, CDR1 is SNHLY and CDR2 FYNNEI. CDR3 region: CASSAHRDYTDTQYF. The CDR3, as DNA: TGTGCCAGCAGTGCTCACCGGGACTACACAGATACGCAGTATTTT.

This clonotype was picked up many times. The chain links TRBV19 to TRBJ2-1; D remains ambiguous. The V end was cut by 0 bases, the J end by 2 bases, with 11 bases between. This CDR3 contains 16 residues. Germline loops: CDR1 LNHDA, CDR2 SQIVND (reference sequence). CDR3 in amino acids: CASSIEAPDTYNEQFF. The CDR3 DNA follows: TGTGCCAGTAGTATAGAAGCCCCCGACACCTACAATGAGCAGTTCTTC.

This clonotype occurred many times. V gene TRBV20-1 combines with J gene TRBJ2-3; D gene ambiguous. The CDR3 has 14 amino acids. V was cut by 5 bases and J by 6 bases, with 18 bases left in between. From germline, CDR1 is DFQATT and CDR2 SNEGSKA (reference sequence). CDR3 sequence reads: CSASSWSALDTQYF. CDR3 sequence (DNA): TGCAGTGCTTCTTCGTGGTCCGCTCTGGATACGCAGTATTTT.

In regard to this clonotype: A read error is possible here, since a much larger clone lies one base away. V gene TRBV27 combines with J gene TRBJ1-5; 9 bases are a match to TRBD1. The germline CDR1 and CDR2 sequences are MNHEY and SMNVEV (reference sequence). CDR3 length equals 13 residues. CDR3 sequence (DNA): TGTGCCAGCAATTTACGCCGGGACAGGGCCCAGCATTTT. This encodes CASNLRRDRAQHF.

This clonotype showed up many times. The chain uses TRBV4-1 and TRBJ1-1; D may be TRBD1 (5 bases). Germline V lookup: CDR1 MGHRA, CDR2 YSYEKL. The CDR3 covers 14 residues. V lost 1 base to trimming and J lost 1 base, with 7 bases between them. The CDR3 sequence is CASSQGDRNTEAFF. The CDR3 nucleotides are TGCGCCAGCAGCCAAGGAGACAGGAACACTGAAGCTTTCTTT.

With respect to this clonotype: A much larger clone is a single base away; this may be a read error. The rearrangement uses TRBV3-1 and TRBJ1-1, with D uncertain. V gave up 0 bases and J gave up 6 bases, with 8 bases separating them. This CDR3 region has 13 residues. Germline V gene data show CDR1 as LGHDT and CDR2 as YNNKEL (reference sequence). CDR3 sequence reads: CASSQEGKAEAFF. The CDR3 bases are TGTGCCAGCAGCCAAGAAGGGAAAGCTGAAGCTTTCTTT. The complete variable domain, with remaining parts taken from reference TRBV3-1 and TRBJ1-1, reads DTAVSQTPKYLVTQMGNDKSIKCEQNLGHDTMYWYKQDSKKFLKIMFSYNNKELIINETVPNRFSPKSPDKAHLNLHINSLELGDSAVYFCASSQEGKAEAFFGQGTRLTVV.

This clonotype was seen repeatedly, ten times or more. This chain connects TRBV27 to TRBJ1-6, with D unclear. Looked up from germline, CDR1 is MNHEY and CDR2 is SMNVEV (reference sequence). V was trimmed by 6 bases and J by 0 bases, leaving 6 bases between them. The CDR3 has 14 residues. The CDR3 DNA follows: TGTGCCAGCAGGAGAGACTCCTATAATTCACCCCTCCACTTT. It encodes CASRRDSYNSPLHF.

This clonotype was detected many times. V and J are TRBV20-1 and TRBJ2-1; no clear D gene. This CDR3 comprises 13 residues. Deletions cut 6 bases from V and 0 bases from J, with 9 bases between. Germline V gene sequence: CDR1 DFQATT, CDR2 SNEGSKA (reference sequence). CDR3 loop: CSARSASYNEQFF. DNA of the CDR3: TGCAGTGCCCGGAGCGCCTCCTACAATGAGCAGTTCTTC.

This clonotype has only a few counts. The rearrangement links TRBV5-6 to TRBJ1-2; D call uncertain. CDR1 is SGHDT and CDR2 is YYEEEE in the germline V gene. The V end lost 6 bases, the J end lost 7 bases, and 19 bases lay between the germline ends. CDR3 length: 14 residues. CDR3 sequence: CASTPRRFARGYTF. CDR3 coding DNA: TGTGCCAGCACCCCGAGGAGGTTTGCCCGTGGCTACACCTTC.

This clonotype occurred a few times. The junction departs from germline at one end; a sequencing error may be responsible. This chain connects TRBV20-1 to TRBJ2-1; the match to TRBD2 covers 13 bases. The germline V gene has CDR1 DFQATT and CDR2 SNEGSKA (reference sequence). The CDR3 totals 16 residues. In DNA, the CDR3 is TGCGGTGCTAGCGACTTGACGGGACTAGCGGGAAATGAGCAGTTCTTC. Amino acids: CGASDLTGLAGNEQFF.

The gene calls are TRBV4-1 and TRBJ2-3, with 8 bases matching TRBD2. The ends lost 4 bases at V and 2 bases at J; junction bases unmatched: 8. This CDR3 is 16 amino acids long. Germline V CDR1 and CDR2: MGHRA, YSYEKL. In DNA, the CDR3 is TGCGCCAGCAGCCTCTCGGGGGGGGTAAACACAGATACGCAGTATTTT. It specifies CASSLSGGVNTDTQYF.

This clonotype was detected a few times. The chain couples TRBV5-1 to TRBJ2-7; 11 bases agree with TRBD2. This CDR3 is 15 amino acids long. In germline, CDR1 is SGHRS, CDR2 YFSETQ. The junction had 3 bases not matched to a gene; V was cut back by 2 bases and J by 2 bases. CDR3 in DNA: TGCGCCAGCAGCTTCGGGACTAGCGGAGCCTACGAGCAGTACTTC. This gives the protein CASSFGTSGAYEQYF.

Ten or more counts support this clonotype. CDR3 sequence (DNA): TGTGCCACCAGCAGAGATCAAGGACAGGGTTATGGCTACACCTTC. Amino acids: CATSRDQGQGYGYTF. This chain joins TRBV15 and TRBJ1-2; 8 bases are shared with TRBD1. CDR1 and CDR2 (germline): LNHNV, YYDKDF (reference sequence). The CDR3 consists of 15 residues. The J segment lost 5 bases and the V segment lost 0 bases, leaving 5 bases of the junction unmatched.

This clonotype has a count of ten or more. V usage is TRBV12-3 or TRBV12-4 and J usage is TRBJ1-5; 7 bases are a match to TRBD1. This CDR3 spans 14 amino acids. V shed 5 bases and J 4 bases; nucleotides not matched to a gene: 5. The CDR3 bases are TGTGCCAGCAGTCCGACAGGGAATAATCAGCCCCAGCATTTT. As protein: CASSPTGNNQPQHF.

Many counts were recorded for this clonotype. This chain uses TRBV20-1 with TRBJ2-7; 12 nucleotides match TRBD2. The CDR3 runs 18 residues. CDR1 DFQATT and CDR2 SNEGSKA come from the germline V gene (reference sequence). J gave up 6 bases and V 0 bases, and 15 bases lay outside the gene matches. CDR3: CSARDRPSGRALVLEQYF. CDR3 DNA sequence: TGCAGTGCTAGAGATCGCCCTAGCGGGAGGGCCTTAGTTCTCGAGCAGTACTTC.

This clonotype was detected many times. The chain uses TRBV6-2 or TRBV6-3 and TRBJ2-7; the match to TRBD1 covers 10 bases. This CDR3 has 21 amino acids. After removal of 0 bases from V and 0 bases from J, the junction contained 17 bases not matched to a gene. Germline assignment: CDR1 MNHEY and CDR2 SVGEGT. The CDR3 loop is CASSYSTSGDRGYGSSYEQYF. The DNA for the CDR3 is TGTGCCAGCAGTTACTCGACTTCGGGGGACAGGGGCTATGGGTCCTCCTACGAGCAGTACTTC.

This clonotype has ten or more counts. The chain is built from TRBV2 and TRBJ2-4; D gene ambiguous. The CDR3 spans 16 residues. Germline V lookup: CDR1 SNHLY, CDR2 FYNNEI. The V end lost 4 bases, the J end lost 0 bases, and 13 bases lay between the germline ends. CDR3 loop: CASSVPAAVAKNIQYF. DNA of the CDR3: TGTGCCAGCAGTGTCCCCGCCGCGGTAGCCAAAAACATTCAGTACTTC. Supplemented by reference TRBV2 and TRBJ2-4, the full variable domain reads EPEVTQTPSHQVTQMGQEVILRCVPISNHLYFYWYRQILGQKVEFLVSFYNNEISEKSEIFDDQFSVERPDGSNFTLKIRSTKLEDSAMYFCASSVPAAVAKNIQYFGAGTRLSVL.